Below, 8 T cell receptor beta chains from the same sample are listed, as sequenced in a study of shared T cell receptors in the human thymus (dated by TCRdb to the early 2020s). Libraries came from the immunoSEQ multiplex PCR assay. Sourced from immuneACCESS, this table was stored by TCRdb with only in-frame sequences that have V and J called. A share of the clones is absent; for the studies checked, an unresolved V gene accounts for under half, and the remainder has no known explanation. Present in this sample are over 65,000 clones, 90% to 95% of which were seen just once. 0.03% to 0.04% of the sample belongs to the ten largest clones. Sequencing input: thymocytes. These receptors were obtained from a human donor.

The rearrangement uses TRBV7-3 and TRBJ2-7; 7 bases are shared with TRBD1. CDR3 length equals 15 residues. Germline CDR1 reads SGHTA; CDR2 reads FQGTGA. V lost 4 bases to trimming and J lost 3 bases; unmatched junction nucleotides: 9. The CDR3 coding sequence is TGTGCCAGCAGCTCACAACCGACAGGGTACTACGAGCAGTACTTC. Amino acid sequence: CASSSQPTGYYEQYF.

J is TRBJ1-6 and V is TRBV19; TRBD1 agrees at 10 bases. Per germline, CDR1 LNHDA and CDR2 SQIVND (reference sequence). CDR3 length: 16 residues. After removal of 7 bases from V and 5 bases from J, the junction contained 8 bases not matched to a gene. Here the CDR3 DNA reads TGTGCCAGTACTGCGACAGGGGGCACGGATAATTCACCCCTCCACTTT. Translating gives CASTATGGTDNSPLHF.

The genes are TRBV7-9 and TRBJ2-2, with D perhaps matching TRBD1 or TRBD2 (5 bases each). This CDR3 is built from 14 residues. The germline V gene has CDR1 SEHNR and CDR2 FQNEAQ (reference sequence). Trimming removed 5 bases at V and 2 bases at J, with 9 bases between. CDR3 nucleotides: TGTGCCAGCAGCCGGGACGATAACACCGGGGAGCTGTTTTTT. Its protein product is CASSRDDNTGELFF.

The genes are TRBV7-9 and TRBJ2-7; the match to TRBD1 covers 7 bases. CDR3 length: 15 amino acids. Germline CDR1 SEHNR, CDR2 FQNEAQ (reference sequence). V lost 5 bases and J lost 4; bases outside the gene matches: 11. CDR3 coding DNA: TGTGCCAGCAGCACGACAGGGAGAGGGGCATACGAGCAGTACTTC. This translates into CASSTTGRGAYEQYF.

The V call is TRBV6-1, the J call TRBJ2-3; D is possibly TRBD1 (6 bases). Germline CDR1 is MNHNS and CDR2 is SASEGT. This CDR3 region has 13 residues. V was cut by 9 bases and J by 2 bases, with 12 bases left in between. The chain's CDR3 is CASLGTPTDTQYF. CDR3 bases: TGTGCCAGTTTGGGGACACCCACAGATACGCAGTATTTT.

The gene calls are TRBV19 and TRBJ2-2; 11 bases align to TRBD2. This CDR3 has 17 amino acids. Germline V gene lookup returns CDR1 LNHDA and CDR2 SQIVND (reference sequence). J lost 5 bases, V lost 5 bases, and 10 bases had no gene match. This chain's CDR3 is CASSSLSGGAGTGELFF. The CDR3 nucleotides read TGTGCCAGTAGTTCACTTAGCGGGGGGGCCGGAACCGGGGAGCTGTTTTTT.

The chain combines TRBV5-4 with TRBJ1-1; D gene unclear. Trimming took off 3 bases at V and 3 bases at J, with 3 bases between the two ends. The CDR3 length is 11 residues. Germline V CDR1 and CDR2: SGHNT, YYREEE (reference sequence). CDR3 amino acids: CASSSYTEAFF. CDR3 coding DNA: TGTGCCAGCAGCTCATACACTGAAGCTTTCTTT.

The chain recombines TRBV5-1 with TRBJ1-2, with D perhaps matching TRBD1 (6 bases). The CDR3 length is 19 residues. CDR1 is SGHRS, CDR2 YFSETQ, per germline. Trimming removed 7 bases at V and 3 bases at J, with 31 bases between. CDR3 DNA: TGCGCCAGCCATATAACCGGCAGGGGCGTGAAATTAGGGTACTATGGCTACACCTTC. The encoded protein is CASHITGRGVKLGYYGYTF.